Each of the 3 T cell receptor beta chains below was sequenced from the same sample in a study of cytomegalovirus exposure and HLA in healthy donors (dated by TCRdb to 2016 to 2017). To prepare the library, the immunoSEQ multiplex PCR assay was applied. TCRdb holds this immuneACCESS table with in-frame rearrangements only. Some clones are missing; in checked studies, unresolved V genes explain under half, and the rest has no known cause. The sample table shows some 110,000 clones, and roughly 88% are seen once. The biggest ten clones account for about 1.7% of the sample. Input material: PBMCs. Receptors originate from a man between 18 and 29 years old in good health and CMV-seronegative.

CDR3 nucleotide sequence: TGTGCCAGCAGCCCCCGATCGGTAGCGGGGGATCACGAGCAGTACTTC. Translated: CASSPRSVAGDHEQYF. This chain uses TRBV28 with TRBJ2-7; TRBD2 aligns across 9 bases. Germline CDR1 and CDR2: MDHEN and SYDVKM. J lost 5 bases, V lost 6 bases, and 14 bases had no gene match. The CDR3 length is 16 residues.

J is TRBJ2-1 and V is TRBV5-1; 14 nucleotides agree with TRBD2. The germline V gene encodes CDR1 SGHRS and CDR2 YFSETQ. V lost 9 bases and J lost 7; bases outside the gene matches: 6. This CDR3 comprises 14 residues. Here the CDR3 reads CATRLAGGPNEQFF. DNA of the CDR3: TGCGCCACCCGACTAGCGGGGGGGCCTAATGAGCAGTTCTTC.

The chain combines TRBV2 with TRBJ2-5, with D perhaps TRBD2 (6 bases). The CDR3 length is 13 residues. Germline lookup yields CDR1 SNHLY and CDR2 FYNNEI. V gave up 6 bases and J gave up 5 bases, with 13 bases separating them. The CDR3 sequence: CASRAGLAETQYF. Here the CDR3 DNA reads TGTGCCAGCAGGGCGGGACTCGCGGAGACCCAGTACTTC.